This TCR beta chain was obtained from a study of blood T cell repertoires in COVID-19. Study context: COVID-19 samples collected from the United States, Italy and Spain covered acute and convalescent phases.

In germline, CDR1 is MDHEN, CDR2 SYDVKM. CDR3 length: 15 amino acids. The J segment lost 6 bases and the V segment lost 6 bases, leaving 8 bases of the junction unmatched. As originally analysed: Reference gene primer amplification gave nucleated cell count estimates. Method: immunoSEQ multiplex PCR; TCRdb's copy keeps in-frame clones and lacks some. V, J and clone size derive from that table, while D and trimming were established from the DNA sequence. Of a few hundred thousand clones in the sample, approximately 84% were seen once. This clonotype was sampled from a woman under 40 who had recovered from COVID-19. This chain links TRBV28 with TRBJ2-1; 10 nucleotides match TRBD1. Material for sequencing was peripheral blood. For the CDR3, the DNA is TGTGCCAGCAGAAACTACGGGACAGGGGCCAATGAGCAGTTCTTC. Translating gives CASRNYGTGANEQFF.